This passage covers 28 T cell receptor beta chains from one sample sequenced in a study of cytomegalovirus exposure and HLA in healthy donors. In the PCR, 60 Vbeta and 13 Jbeta primers were used. This table comes from immunoSEQ multiplex PCR, and its TCRdb copy is limited to in-frame clones, with some not included. Found here are roughly 170,000 clones, 84% of them singletons; the top ten hold approximately 0.98%. The sample taken for sequencing was PBMCs. The receptor source for this set is a man aged 25-45 years in good health and CMV-seronegative.

The rearrangement joins TRBV9 to TRBJ1-1, with D possibly being TRBD1 (5 bases). Trimming shortened V by 4 bases and J by 1 base, and 11 bases separated the two germline ends. The CDR3 spans 14 residues. Germline CDR1 and CDR2: SGDLS and YYNGEE. CDR3: CASSTPDRNTEAFF. The CDR3, as DNA: TGTGCCAGCAGCACCCCCGACAGGAACACTGAAGCTTTCTTT.

This chain joins TRBV15 and TRBJ1-1, with D possibly TRBD1 on 5 matching bases. Deletions cut 3 bases from V and 3 bases from J, with 11 bases between. CDR1 is LNHNV and CDR2 is YYDKDF in the germline V gene (reference sequence). The CDR3 length is 14 residues. The CDR3 loop reads CATSSLWGDTEAFF. CDR3 coding DNA: TGTGCCACCAGCAGTCTTTGGGGGGACACTGAAGCTTTCTTT.

The CDR3 loop reads CSARLTYEQYF. Written as DNA, the CDR3 is TGCAGTGCTAGACTTACCTACGAGCAGTACTTC. The gene calls are TRBV20-1 and TRBJ2-7; no reliable D call. The V end was cut by 2 bases, the J end by 2 bases, with 4 bases between. The CDR3 spans 11 residues. Germline lookup yields CDR1 DFQATT and CDR2 SNEGSKA (reference sequence).

The chain couples TRBV30 to TRBJ1-4; 10 bases agree with TRBD1. Germline V gene sequence: CDR1 GTSNPN, CDR2 SVGIG (reference sequence). The J segment lost 8 bases and the V segment lost 3 bases, leaving 6 bases of the junction unmatched. CDR3 length: 14 residues. The CDR3 here is CAWRSGTGVEKLFF. In nucleotides, the CDR3 is TGTGCCTGGAGGTCCGGGACAGGGGTCGAAAAACTGTTTTTT.

This clone has a handful of counts. This sequence joins TRBV29-1 and TRBJ2-7; D possibly corresponds to TRBD1 (6 bases). The CDR3 spans 11 residues. V was pared by 5 bases and J by 4 bases, with 9 bases between. Germline V gene lookup returns CDR1 SQVTM and CDR2 ANQGSEA. CDR3 amino acids: CSVPGAYEQYF. The CDR3 DNA follows: TGCAGCGTTCCAGGGGCTTACGAGCAGTACTTC.

The chain is built from TRBV28 and TRBJ2-3; 8 bases align to TRBD1. V lost 5 bases to trimming and J lost 3 bases; unmatched junction nucleotides: 13. Germline V gene data show CDR1 as MDHEN and CDR2 as SYDVKM. This CDR3 has 17 amino acids. The CDR3 DNA sequence: TGTGCCAGCAGTCCGCGACAGGGGTTGGCGGGTACAGATACGCAGTATTTT. The encoded protein is CASSPRQGLAGTDTQYF. The full variable domain, its missing parts supplied by reference TRBV28 and TRBJ2-3, is DVKVTQSSRYLVKRTGEKVFLECVQDMDHENMFWYRQDPGLGLRLIYFSYDVKMKEKGDIPEGYSVSREKKERFSLILESASTNQTSMYLCASSPRQGLAGTDTQYFGPGTRLTVL.

The J gene is TRBJ2-1, the V gene TRBV5-6; 11 bases fit TRBD2. Germline trimming cut 2 bases from V and 3 bases from J; bases unmatched to any gene: 7. CDR1 and CDR2 from the germline V gene are SGHDT and YYEEEE. This CDR3 has 17 residues. The CDR3 DNA is TGTGCCAGCAGCTTACCGGGACTAGCGGCATTCTACAATGAGCAGTTCTTC. This sequence encodes CASSLPGLAAFYNEQFF.

The chain has TRBV7-3 and TRBJ2-1, with D perhaps matching TRBD2 (5 bases). Between the trimmed V and J ends, which lost 1 base and 6 bases, there was a span of 19 bases. Germline V gene lookup returns CDR1 SGHTA and CDR2 FQGTGA. The CDR3 extends over 17 amino acids. For the CDR3, the DNA is TGTGCCAGCAGCTTAAATAGCCTTGGAGGTCCCCGCAATGAGCAGTTCTTC. It specifies CASSLNSLGGPRNEQFF.

The DNA for the CDR3 is TGTGCCAGCAGCTTAGCGCTACGGCAGGGTCCCTACGAGCAGTACTTC. It encodes CASSLALRQGPYEQYF. This chain connects TRBV7-9 to TRBJ2-7; D is possibly TRBD1 (5 bases). V was cut by 0 bases and J by 2 bases, with 14 bases left in between. This CDR3 comprises 16 residues. Germline V gene lookup returns CDR1 SEHNR and CDR2 FQNEAQ (reference sequence).

The rearrangement joins TRBV5-1 to TRBJ2-1, with 9 bases identical to TRBD2. Germline V gene sequence: CDR1 SGHRS, CDR2 YFSETQ. Trimming took 3 bases from V and 5 from J; bases not matched to a gene: 6. The CDR3 contains 15 residues. The CDR3 DNA sequence: TGCGCCAGCAGCTCCCAAAGACTAGCGGACAATGAGCAGTTCTTC. It yields the protein CASSSQRLADNEQFF.

The CDR3 DNA reads TGTGCCAGCAGTGAATTTGAAAAGAGCTCCTACGAGCAGTACTTC. Protein product: CASSEFEKSSYEQYF. The gene calls are TRBV6-1 and TRBJ2-7; D is unclear. Trimming removed 2 bases from V and 0 bases from J, with 11 bases in between. This CDR3 is 15 amino acids long. Germline V CDR1 and CDR2: MNHNS, SASEGT.

Concerning this clone: Possible read error: a much larger clone is one base away. CDR3 coding DNA: TGTGCCAGCAGCCAATCCACAGGGGATCAGCCCCAGCATTTT. Protein: CASSQSTGDQPQHF. The rearrangement uses TRBV16 and TRBJ1-5, with 7 positions matching TRBD1. CDR3 size: 14 residues. Germline CDR1 and CDR2: KGHSY and FQNENV. Unmatched junction bases numbered 1, after V lost 0 bases and J lost 5 bases.

The V call is TRBV5-1, the J call TRBJ1-6, with D possibly matching TRBD1 (6 bases). The CDR3 has 16 residues. With 4 bases removed from V and 4 bases from J, the gap between germline ends came to 15 bases. The germline V gene has CDR1 SGHRS and CDR2 YFSETQ. CDR3 nucleotides: TGCGCCAGCAGCACTGACAGGAGAGGGTATAATTCACCCCTCCACTTT. Encoded protein: CASSTDRRGYNSPLHF.

This sequence joins TRBV5-1 and TRBJ2-2; the match to TRBD1 covers 12 bases. The germline V gene has CDR1 SGHRS and CDR2 YFSETQ. V was pared by 1 base and J by 7 bases, with 11 bases of the junction left unmatched. The CDR3 loop spans 18 amino acids. The CDR3 DNA reads TGCGCCAGCAGCTTGAGGGGACAGGGGGCGCGTGAGGTCGGGGAGCTGTTTTTT. This codes for CASSLRGQGAREVGELFF.

The chain recombines TRBV6-6 with TRBJ2-5, with TRBD2 matching over 10 bases. The J call may be mistaken, given a closer DNA end match to TRBJ2-7. CDR3 size: 13 residues. The germline CDR1 and CDR2 sequences are MNHNY and SVGAGI (reference sequence). The CDR3 DNA sequence: TGTGCCAGCACTAGCGGGAGTAAGTACGAGCAGTACTTC. Its protein is CASTSGSKYEQYF.

This rearrangement joins TRBV7-9 to TRBJ2-1, with D possibly being TRBD2 (7 bases). Trimming removed 1 base at V and 9 bases at J, with 19 bases between. The CDR3 has 16 residues. Germline CDR1 SEHNR, CDR2 FQNEAQ (reference sequence). CDR3 nucleotide sequence: TGTGCCAGCAGCTTAGGACTAGCACAGGGCAATCGTGAGCAGTTCTTC. It codes for CASSLGLAQGNREQFF.

The genes are TRBV18 and TRBJ2-7, with 11 bases aligning to TRBD2. The CDR3 covers 15 residues. J gave up 1 base and V 3 bases, and 2 bases lay outside the gene matches. Germline CDR1 KGHSH, CDR2 LQKENI. CDR3 in amino acids: CASSPTSGGSYEQYF. CDR3 coding DNA: TGTGCCAGCTCACCTACTAGCGGGGGATCCTACGAGCAGTACTTC.

Points on this clone: The same CDR3 can be traced to other DNA sequences in this sample. The chain carries TRBV4-2 and TRBJ1-4, with a weak D call TRBD1 (5 bases). V was trimmed by 1 base and J by 5 bases, leaving 17 bases between them. Germline V gene lookup returns CDR1 LGHNA and CDR2 YNFKEQ. The CDR3 has 17 amino acids. The CDR3 loop reads CASSQAPPPGRNEKLFF. CDR3 coding DNA: TGTGCCAGCAGCCAAGCTCCGCCGCCAGGGAGGAATGAAAAACTGTTTTTT.

The chain employs TRBV7-2 and TRBJ2-1; D uncertain. The germline gives CDR1 SGHTA, CDR2 FQGNSA. CDR3 length equals 14 residues. V gave up 5 bases and J gave up 5 bases, with 13 bases separating them. The CDR3 nucleotides are TGTGCCAGCAGCCCGTATACTGGTAACAATGAGCAGTTCTTC. Its translation: CASSPYTGNNEQFF.

The chain couples TRBV19 to TRBJ2-1, with 13 bases aligning to TRBD2. CDR1 is LNHDA and CDR2 is SQIVND in the germline V gene (reference sequence). J gave up 0 bases and V 5 bases, and 7 bases lay outside the gene matches. The CDR3 runs 18 residues. The DNA for the CDR3 is TGTGCCAGTAGTTGGACTAGCGGGAGACAGGGCTCCTACAATGAGCAGTTCTTC. This codes for CASSWTSGRQGSYNEQFF.

This clone was counted a few times. The chain uses TRBV7-8 and TRBJ2-1; TRBD1 might be the D (5 bases). The CDR3 runs 15 residues. In germline, CDR1 is SGHVS, CDR2 FQNEAQ. The germline V and J ends were trimmed by 6 bases and 5 bases, with 17 bases remaining between them. The CDR3 nucleotides read TGTGCCAGCAGGCCAAACCACCAGGGTAACAATGAGCAGTTCTTC. Translation: CASRPNHQGNNEQFF.

This chain links TRBV15 with TRBJ1-1; possibly TRBD1 for D (5 bases). Trimming pared 0 bases from V and 7 bases from J, leaving 9 bases between. CDR3 size: 13 residues. Per germline, CDR1 LNHNV and CDR2 YYDKDF (reference sequence). The CDR3 protein is CATSRDYGGEAFF. The DNA of the CDR3 is TGTGCCACCAGCAGAGATTACGGGGGTGAAGCTTTCTTT.

In this sample, this clone turned up once. V is TRBV6-5 and J is TRBJ2-3; 9 positions agree with TRBD1. The CDR3 has 16 amino acids. Germline values: CDR1 MNHEY, CDR2 SVGAGI. With V trimmed by 4 bases and J by 4 bases, 9 bases remained unmatched. In DNA, the CDR3 is TGTGCCAGCAGTTTATCCGGGACAGGGATGGCAGATACGCAGTATTTT. Its protein is CASSLSGTGMADTQYF.

V gene TRBV2 combines with J gene TRBJ2-5, with TRBD1 matching 8 bases. This CDR3 has 13 amino acids. From germline, CDR1 is SNHLY and CDR2 FYNNEI. The V segment lost 8 bases and the J segment 4 bases; nucleotides outside the gene matches: 6. The CDR3 is CASCGQGGETQYF. The CDR3 DNA reads as TGTGCCAGCTGTGGACAGGGAGGAGAGACCCAGTACTTC.

This rearrangement joins TRBV6-5 to TRBJ1-2; D not certain. From germline, CDR1 is MNHEY and CDR2 SVGAGI. This CDR3 has 13 amino acids. Trimming shortened V by 4 bases and J by 4 bases, and 10 bases separated the two germline ends. The CDR3 DNA reads as TGTGCCAGCAGTTTGGGCAGCTCCTATGGCTACACCTTC. This gives the protein CASSLGSSYGYTF.

This rearrangement joins TRBV7-9 to TRBJ1-1, with D unresolved. Germline-derived CDR1 and CDR2 are SEHNR and FQNEAQ (reference sequence). CDR3 length: 15 residues. Trimming took off 1 base at V and 4 bases at J, with 13 bases between the two ends. CDR3 DNA: TGTGCCAGCAGCTTAGATGGGTACCGGGGCACTGAAGCTTTCTTT. Translated: CASSLDGYRGTEAFF.

This clone came up once. The gene calls are TRBV5-1 and TRBJ2-7; 13 nucleotides match TRBD2. Germline V gives CDR1 SGHRS, CDR2 YFSETQ. The CDR3 consists of 15 residues. J was trimmed by 3 bases and V by 3 bases; bases with no gene match: 3. The CDR3 reads CASSWGTSGIYEQYF. The CDR3 DNA sequence: TGCGCCAGCAGCTGGGGGACTAGCGGGATCTACGAGCAGTACTTC.

The gene calls are TRBV18 and TRBJ2-1; maybe TRBD1 (7 bases). The CDR3 runs 15 residues. Trimming took 2 bases from V and 8 from J, leaving 16 bases between them. CDR1 and CDR2 (germline): KGHSH, LQKENI. The CDR3 reads CASSPGEGAGYEQFF. The DNA of the CDR3 is TGTGCCAGCTCACCAGGCGAGGGGGCGGGGTATGAGCAGTTCTTC.